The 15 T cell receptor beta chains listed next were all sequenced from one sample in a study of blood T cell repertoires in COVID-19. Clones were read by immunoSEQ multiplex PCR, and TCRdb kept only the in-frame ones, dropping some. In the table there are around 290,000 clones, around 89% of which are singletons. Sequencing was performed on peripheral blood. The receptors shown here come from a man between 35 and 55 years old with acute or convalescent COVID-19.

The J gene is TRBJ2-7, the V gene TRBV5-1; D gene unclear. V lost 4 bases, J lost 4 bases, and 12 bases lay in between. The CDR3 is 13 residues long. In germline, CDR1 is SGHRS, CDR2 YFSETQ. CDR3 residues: CASSPGSGYEQYF. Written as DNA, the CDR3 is TGCGCCAGCAGCCCGGGTTCTGGTTACGAGCAGTACTTC.

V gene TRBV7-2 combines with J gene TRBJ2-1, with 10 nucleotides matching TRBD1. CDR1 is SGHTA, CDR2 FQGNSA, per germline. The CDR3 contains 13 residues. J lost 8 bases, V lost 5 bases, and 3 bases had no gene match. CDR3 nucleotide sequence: TGTGCCAGCAGCCCCGGACAGGGGGATGAGCAGTTCTTC. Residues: CASSPGQGDEQFF.

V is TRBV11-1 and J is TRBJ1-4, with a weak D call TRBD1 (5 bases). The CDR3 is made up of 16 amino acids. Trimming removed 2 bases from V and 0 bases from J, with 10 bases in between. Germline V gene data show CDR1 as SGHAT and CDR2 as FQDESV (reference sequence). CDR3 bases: TGTGCCAGCAGCTTAAGAAAGACAGCAACTAATGAAAAACTGTTTTTT. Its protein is CASSLRKTATNEKLFF.

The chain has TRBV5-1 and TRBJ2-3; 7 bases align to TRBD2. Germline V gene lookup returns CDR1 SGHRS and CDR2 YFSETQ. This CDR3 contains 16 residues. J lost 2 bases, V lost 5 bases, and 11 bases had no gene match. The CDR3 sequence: CASSLRRGEVTDTQYF. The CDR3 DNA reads TGCGCCAGCAGTTTAAGACGGGGGGAGGTCACAGATACGCAGTATTTT.

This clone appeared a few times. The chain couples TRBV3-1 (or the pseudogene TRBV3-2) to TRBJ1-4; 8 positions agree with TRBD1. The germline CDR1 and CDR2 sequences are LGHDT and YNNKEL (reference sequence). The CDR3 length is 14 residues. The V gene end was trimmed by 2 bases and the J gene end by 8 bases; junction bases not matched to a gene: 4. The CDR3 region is CASSQQGAREKLFF. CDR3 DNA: TGTGCCAGCAGCCAACAGGGGGCGAGGGAAAAACTGTTTTTT.

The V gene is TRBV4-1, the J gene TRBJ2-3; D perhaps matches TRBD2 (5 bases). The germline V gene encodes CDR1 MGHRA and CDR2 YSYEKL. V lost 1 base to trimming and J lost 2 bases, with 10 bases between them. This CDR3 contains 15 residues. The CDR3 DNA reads TGCGCCAGCAGCCAAGTCAGCGGTTCCACAGATACGCAGTATTTT. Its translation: CASSQVSGSTDTQYF.

The CDR3 bases are TGTGCCAGCAGTGCCCTAGCGGGGATCAATGAGCAGTTCTTC. Translated, it gives CASSALAGINEQFF. The rearrangement links TRBV7-9 to TRBJ2-1; 9 bases map to TRBD2. V was pared by 6 bases and J by 6 bases, with 6 bases of the junction left unmatched. Germline V gene sequence: CDR1 SEHNR, CDR2 FQNEAQ (reference sequence). The CDR3 is 14 residues long. The full variable domain, completed using reference TRBV7-9 and TRBJ2-1, is DTGVSQNPRHKITKRGQNVTFRCDPISEHNRLYWYRQTLGQGPEFLTYFQNEAQLEKSRLLSDRFSAERPKGSFSTLEIQRTEQGDSAMYLCASSALAGINEQFFGPGTRLTVL.

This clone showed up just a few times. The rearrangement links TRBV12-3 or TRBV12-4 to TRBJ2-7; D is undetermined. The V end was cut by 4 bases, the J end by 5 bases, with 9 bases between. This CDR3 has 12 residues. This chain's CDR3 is CASSSHRNEQYF. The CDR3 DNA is TGTGCCAGCAGTTCCCACAGAAACGAGCAGTACTTC.

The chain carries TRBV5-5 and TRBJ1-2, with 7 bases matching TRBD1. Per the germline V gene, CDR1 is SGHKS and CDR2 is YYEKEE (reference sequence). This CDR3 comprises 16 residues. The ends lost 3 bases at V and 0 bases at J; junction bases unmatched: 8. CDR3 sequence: CASSSPGQVANYGYTF. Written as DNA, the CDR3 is TGTGCCAGCAGCTCGCCTGGACAGGTAGCTAACTATGGCTACACCTTC.

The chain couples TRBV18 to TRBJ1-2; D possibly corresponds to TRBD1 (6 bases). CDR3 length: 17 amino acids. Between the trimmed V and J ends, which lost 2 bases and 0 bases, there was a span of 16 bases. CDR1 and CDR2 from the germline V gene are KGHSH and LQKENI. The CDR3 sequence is CASSPYTPDSSNYGYTF. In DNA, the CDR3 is TGTGCCAGCTCACCATACACCCCGGACAGCTCTAACTATGGCTACACCTTC.

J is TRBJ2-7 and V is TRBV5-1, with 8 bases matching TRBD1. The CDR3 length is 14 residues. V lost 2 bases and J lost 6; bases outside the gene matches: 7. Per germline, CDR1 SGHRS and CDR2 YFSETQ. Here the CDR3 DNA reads TGCGCCAGCAGCTTTCGGACAGGGACCCGCGAGCAGTACTTC. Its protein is CASSFRTGTREQYF. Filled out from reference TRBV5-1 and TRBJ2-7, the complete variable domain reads KAGVTQTPRYLIKTRGQQVTLSCSPISGHRSVSWYQQTPGQGLQFLFEYFSETQRNKGNFPGRFSGRQFSNSRSEMNVSTLELGDSALYLCASSFRTGTREQYFGPGTRLTVT.

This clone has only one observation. The CDR3 sequence: CASREGTTYEQYF. CDR3 in DNA: TGTGCCAGCAGGGAGGGCACCACCTACGAGCAGTACTTC. The chain links TRBV12-3 or TRBV12-4 to TRBJ2-7; the D gene is possibly TRBD2 (6 bases). CDR3 length equals 13 residues. The V end was cut by 6 bases, the J end by 2 bases, with 11 bases between.

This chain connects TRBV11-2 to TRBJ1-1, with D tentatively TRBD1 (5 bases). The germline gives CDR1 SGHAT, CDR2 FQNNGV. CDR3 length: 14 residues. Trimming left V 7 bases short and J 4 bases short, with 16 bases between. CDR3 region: CASTFIRGGTEAFF. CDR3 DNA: TGTGCCAGCACCTTTATACGGGGGGGCACTGAAGCTTTCTTT.

The CDR3 loop reads CASSARQGSRTEAFF. The CDR3 nucleotides are TGCGCCAGCAGCGCCCGCCAGGGTAGTAGGACTGAAGCTTTCTTT. This rearrangement joins TRBV5-1 to TRBJ1-1, with a possible D match to TRBD1 (5 bases). Germline V lookup: CDR1 SGHRS, CDR2 YFSETQ. The CDR3 contains 15 residues. The V gene lost 4 bases and the J gene lost 5 bases, with 18 bases spanning the gap.

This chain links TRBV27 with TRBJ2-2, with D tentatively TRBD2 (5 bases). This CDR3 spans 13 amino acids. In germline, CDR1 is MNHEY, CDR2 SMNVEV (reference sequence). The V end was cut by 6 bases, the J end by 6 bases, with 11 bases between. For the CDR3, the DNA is TGTGCCAGCAGCTTCTCCGGGGCCGGGGAGCTGTTTTTT. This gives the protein CASSFSGAGELFF.